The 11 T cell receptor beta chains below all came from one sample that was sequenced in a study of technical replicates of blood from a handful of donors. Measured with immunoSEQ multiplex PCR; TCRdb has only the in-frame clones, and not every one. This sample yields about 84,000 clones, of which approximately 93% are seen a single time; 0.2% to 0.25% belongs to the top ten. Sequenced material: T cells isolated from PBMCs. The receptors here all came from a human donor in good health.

In DNA form, the CDR3 reads TGCGCCAGCAGCTACAACCGATATGAGCAGTTCTTC. The encoded protein is CASSYNRYEQFF. This chain links TRBV5-1 with TRBJ2-1; D is uncertain. The germline CDR1 and CDR2 sequences are SGHRS and YFSETQ. V lost 3 bases and J 8 bases, leaving 9 bases between the germline ends. CDR3 size: 12 residues.

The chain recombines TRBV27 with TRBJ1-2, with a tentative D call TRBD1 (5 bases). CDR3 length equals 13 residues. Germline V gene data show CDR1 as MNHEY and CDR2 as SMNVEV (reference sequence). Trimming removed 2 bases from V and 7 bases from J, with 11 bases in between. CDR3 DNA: TGTGCCAGCAGTTTAGCGGGGGGAAGTGGCTACACCTTC. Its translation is CASSLAGGSGYTF.

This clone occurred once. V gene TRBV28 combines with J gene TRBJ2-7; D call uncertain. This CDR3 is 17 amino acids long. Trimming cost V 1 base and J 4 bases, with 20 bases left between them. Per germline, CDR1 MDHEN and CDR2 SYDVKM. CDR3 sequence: CASSLFGSPQLSYEQYF. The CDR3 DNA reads TGTGCCAGCAGTTTATTTGGTAGCCCACAACTCTCGTACGAGCAGTACTTC. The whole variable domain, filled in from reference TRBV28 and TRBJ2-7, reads DVKVTQSSRYLVKRTGEKVFLECVQDMDHENMFWYRQDPGLGLRLIYFSYDVKMKEKGDIPEGYSVSREKKERFSLILESASTNQTSMYLCASSLFGSPQLSYEQYFGPGTRLTVT.

CDR3 sequence: CAISEPFAGKIMNTEAFF. As DNA, the CDR3 is TGTGCCATCAGTGAGCCCTTCGCAGGGAAAATAATGAACACTGAAGCTTTCTTT. The genes are TRBV10-3 and TRBJ1-1; perhaps TRBD1 as D (5 bases). Trimming cost V 2 bases and J 0 bases, with 19 bases left between them. Looked up from germline, CDR1 is ENHRY and CDR2 is SYGVKD. The length of the CDR3 is 18 residues.

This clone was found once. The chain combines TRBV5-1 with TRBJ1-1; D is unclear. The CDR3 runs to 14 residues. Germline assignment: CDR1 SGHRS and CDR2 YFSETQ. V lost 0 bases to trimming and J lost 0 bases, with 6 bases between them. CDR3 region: CASSLGVLNTEAFF. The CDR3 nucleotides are TGCGCCAGCAGCTTGGGAGTCCTGAACACTGAAGCTTTCTTT.

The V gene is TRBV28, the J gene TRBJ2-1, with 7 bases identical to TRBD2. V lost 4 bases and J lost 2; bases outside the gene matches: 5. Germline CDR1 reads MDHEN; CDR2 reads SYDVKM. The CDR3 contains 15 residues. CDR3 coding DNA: TGTGCCAGCAGTTCTACTAGCGCGACCTACAATGAGCAGTTCTTC. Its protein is CASSSTSATYNEQFF.

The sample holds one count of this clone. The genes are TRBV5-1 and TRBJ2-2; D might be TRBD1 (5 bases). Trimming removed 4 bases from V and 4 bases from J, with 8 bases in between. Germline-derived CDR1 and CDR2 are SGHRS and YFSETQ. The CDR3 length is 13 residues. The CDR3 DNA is TGCGCCAGCAGCACGGACATCACCGGGGAGCTGTTTTTT. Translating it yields CASSTDITGELFF.

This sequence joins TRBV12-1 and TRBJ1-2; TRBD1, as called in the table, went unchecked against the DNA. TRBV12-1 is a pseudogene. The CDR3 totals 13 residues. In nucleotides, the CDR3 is TGTGCCAGCACCACTACAGGGATCTATGGCTACACCTTC. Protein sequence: CASTTTGIYGYTF.

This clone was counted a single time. For the CDR3, the DNA is TGTGCCAGCAGCTCTAGGCGGGTTGGACAGGGCAATGAGCAGTTCTTC. This codes for CASSSRRVGQGNEQFF. J is TRBJ2-1 and V is TRBV11-3; TRBD1 aligns across 8 bases. Germline values: CDR1 SGHNT, CDR2 YENEEA. This CDR3 comprises 16 residues. V lost 4 bases, J lost 6 bases, and 11 bases stayed unmatched.

DNA of the CDR3: TGTGCCACCAGCAGAGTAGGGGGGGACACTGAAGCTTTCTTT. It encodes CATSRVGGDTEAFF. The chain joins TRBV15 to TRBJ1-1, with D maybe TRBD1 (6 bases). The V end lost 1 base, the J end lost 3 bases, and 9 bases lay between the germline ends. The CDR3 extends over 14 amino acids. Germline CDR1 reads LNHNV; CDR2 reads YYDKDF (reference sequence).

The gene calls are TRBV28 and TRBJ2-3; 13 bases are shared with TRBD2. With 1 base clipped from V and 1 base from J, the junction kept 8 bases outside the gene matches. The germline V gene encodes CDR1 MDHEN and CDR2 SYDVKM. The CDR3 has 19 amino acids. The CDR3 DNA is TGTGCCAGCAGTTTATTTCGCCGACTAGCGGGAGGTGGCACAGATACGCAGTATTTT. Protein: CASSLFRRLAGGGTDTQYF.